This TCR beta chain was profiled in a study of blood T cell repertoires in COVID-19. The repertoire was sequenced with immunoSEQ multiplex PCR; TCRdb's copy has only in-frame clones and lacks some. In the table there are about 140,000 clones, roughly 84% of which are singletons. This clone was observed many times. The germline CDR1 and CDR2 sequences are LNHDA and SQIVND (reference sequence). V was shortened by 7 bases and J by 0 bases, with 16 bases between the two germline ends. The CDR3 is 16 amino acids. The rearrangement joins TRBV19 to TRBJ2-1, with a tentative D call TRBD2 (6 bases). The receptor was derived from a man aged 25 to 40 with COVID-19, enrolled during active disease. Sequenced input: peripheral blood. The CDR3 region is CASKSGHSSSYNEQFF. CDR3 coding DNA: TGTGCCAGTAAGAGCGGGCACTCCAGCTCCTACAATGAGCAGTTCTTC. The full variable domain, its missing parts supplied by reference TRBV19 and TRBJ2-1, is DGGITQSPKYLFRKEGQNVTLSCEQNLNHDAMYWYRQDPGQGLRLIYYSQIVNDFQKGDIAEGYSVSREKKESFPLTVTSAQKNPTAFYLCASKSGHSSSYNEQFFGPGTRLTVL.